This TCR beta chain derives from a study of T cell responses to AZD1222 COVID-19 vaccine. The wider study: Doses given second, at about 4 or about 12 weeks, were pooled. Study results and caveats: Spike-specific TCR repertoires showed rising breadth and depth after two AZD1222 doses. Clonal diversity was possibly underestimated; the donors were predominantly white British and more often female. Nearly half of spike-specific TCRs reportedly target unmutated variant regions.

As to this clone: Its target is not known. At one of its ends the junction is not consistent with the germline gene, which may arise from a read error.

This CDR3 is built from 13 residues. CDR1 and CDR2 (germline): DFQATT, SNEGSKA (reference sequence). TCRdb keeps only in-frame clones here, not all; method: immunoSEQ multiplex PCR. The sample lists around 200,000 clones; around nine tenths were seen once. This sequence originates from an adult in good health. The specimen was peripheral blood, collected on day 0 of AZD1222 vaccination. The rearrangement joins TRBV20-1 to TRBJ1-1; the D is unclear. The chain's CDR3 is CSTSHPSYTEAFF. The CDR3 DNA reads as TGCAGTACTAGTCACCCATCTTACACTGAAGCTTTCTTT.